This record covers a single TCR beta chain. This sample stems from a study of blood T cell repertoires in COVID-19. The V gene end was trimmed by 1 base and the J gene end by 5 bases; junction bases not matched to a gene: 5. The CDR3 length is 14 residues. Germline CDR1 reads MGHRA; CDR2 reads YSYEKL. TCRdb keeps only in-frame clones here, not all; method: immunoSEQ multiplex PCR. The table lists tens of thousands of clones, roughly 91% of them singletons. The sequence came from a man aged 40-50 years with COVID-19, enrolled during active disease. Sequencing input: peripheral blood. This rearrangement joins TRBV4-1 to TRBJ2-7; 7 bases line up with TRBD1. CDR3 DNA sequence: TGCGCCAGCAGCCAAGCATTTACAGGGGACGAGCAGTACTTC. Its translation: CASSQAFTGDEQYF.